The T cell receptor beta chain under discussion was sequenced for a study of Graves' ophthalmopathy and Graves' hyperthyroidism. Study information: No progression to ophthalmopathy over 18 months defined stable hyperthyroidism.

This clonotype was detected many times. Its antigen is not known. Researchers took RNA transcripts and amplified TCR beta CDR3 regions from them. After a first-round RT-PCR with HTBI primers, a second-round multiplex PCR was run. TCRdb recomputed calls from the multiplex PCR reads with MiXCR, one row per CDR3 protein. The data show 500,000 to 700,000 distinct CDR3 sequences, 39% seen once. General study findings and limits: This model predicted ophthalmopathy progression (sensitivity around 71%, specificity around 72%). Using 13 signatures, a model distinguished ophthalmopathy from stable hyperthyroidism, reaching 87.88% sensitivity and around 81% specificity.

What was sequenced was peripheral blood or thyroid tissue (not recorded which). The TCR originated in an adult man with Graves' hyperthyroidism.

CDR3 in DNA: TGTGCCAGCAGCAAGGACAGGGGGACTGAAGCTTTCTTT. This encodes CASSKDRGTEAFF. The V and J genes are TRBV6-5 and TRBJ1-1, with 10 nucleotides matching TRBD1. V trimming: 6 bases; J trimming: 5 bases; junction bases outside the gene matches: 3. Germline-derived CDR1 and CDR2 are MNHEY and SVGAGI. The CDR3 is made up of 13 amino acids.